The sequence of this T cell receptor (beta chain) was determined in a study of immune heterogeneity within non-small cell lung tumors (dated by TCRdb to between 2017 and 2018). In terms of the full investigation: By histology, the tumors included nine to eleven non-squamous carcinomas, several squamous cell carcinomas and 1 tumor not otherwise specified. Transcriptome data were available for just 44 loci from 12 patients, whereas TCR repertoire analysis spanned 60 or so tumor loci from around 15 patients. The study combined whole-exome sequencing, RNA-seq and TCR beta repertoire sequencing of multiple spatially distinct regions from each NSCLC tumor to examine intratumoral immune heterogeneity. Neoantigen binding to each patient's HLA alleles was predicted with netMHCpan-3.0 for mutant peptides of 8 to 11 amino acids.

For the TCR template, genomic DNA was extracted from bulk tumor tissue, and roughly 580 ng of gDNA was amplified for each sample. During surgery, multiple biopsies were taken from each primary tumor, with sampling sites spaced as far apart as possible within the tumor mass. The study cohort was described as untreated, and patients were newly diagnosed NSCLC cases undergoing curative surgery. The donors were approximately 15 patients with newly diagnosed non-small cell lung cancer who were having surgery with curative intent. A couple of independent pathologists examined the resected tumor masses. Sequencing was performed only on DNA and RNA samples of high quality. The paper's findings and limits, for the study overall: Individual patients mostly had different high-frequency TCR beta clonotypes. Local tumor mutational burden and local T-cell repertoire clonality had a statistically significant but moderate positive correlation (R roughly 0.35). Within a patient, identical dominant CDR3B clonotypes were found to recur across loci, yet unique high-frequency clones were also harbored in different tumor locations.

About this clonotype itself: Its antigen is unknown. Base qualities are not at hand, and no much larger clone is one base apart.

A multiplex PCR system amplified the TCR beta CDR3 region, with a first 10-cycle round using 32 V-gene forward and 13 J-gene reverse primers. The first PCR round used a QIAGEN Multiplex PCR Kit, and the primer sequences were filed in Chinese patent CN105087789A. A second PCR round added Illumina universal primers using the Phusion High-Fidelity PCR Kit. Sequencing of the TCR libraries was done on the Illumina HiSeq X Ten platform in paired-end mode with a 151 bp read length. Regarding the original processing steps: Cutadapt was used to discard reads without multiplex PCR primers, PEAR merged the read pairs, and MiXCR with default settings called the CDR3 regions. Shannon entropy measured repertoire diversity, and clonality was calculated as one minus the Shannon entropy divided by the ln of the count of productive unique sequences. Clonotypes at a frequency of at least 0.5% were defined as dominant or high-frequency T-cell clones. TCRdb reran the public reads through fastp at Q25 and MiXCR, keeping productive beta chains. All rows with the same CDR3 protein become a single entry with the most common DNA and genes. These V and J calls originate from TCRdb's pipeline instead of the authors' own analysis. Recorded for this sample are 9,500 to 13,000 distinct CDR3 sequences; around 30% of them occurred a single time. The leading ten clones occupy roughly a fifth of the sample.

Including the terminal cysteine and phenylalanine, the CDR3 comprises 14 residues. CDR3 DNA is the only sequence kept; it has 42 bases, read in frame from the first base. V and J are truncated by 6 bases and 3 bases respectively, leaving an intervening sequence of 12 bases. Sequencing was performed on lung tumor tissue. The V gene is TRBV12-3 or TRBV12-4 and the J gene is TRBJ2-1; no confident D gene assignment can be made. The sequence derives from a woman between 50 and 59 years old with non-small cell lung cancer. The bases read TGTGCCAGCAGCCTAAACTGGAACTACAATGAGCAGTTCTTC. It is translated as CASSLNWNYNEQFF.